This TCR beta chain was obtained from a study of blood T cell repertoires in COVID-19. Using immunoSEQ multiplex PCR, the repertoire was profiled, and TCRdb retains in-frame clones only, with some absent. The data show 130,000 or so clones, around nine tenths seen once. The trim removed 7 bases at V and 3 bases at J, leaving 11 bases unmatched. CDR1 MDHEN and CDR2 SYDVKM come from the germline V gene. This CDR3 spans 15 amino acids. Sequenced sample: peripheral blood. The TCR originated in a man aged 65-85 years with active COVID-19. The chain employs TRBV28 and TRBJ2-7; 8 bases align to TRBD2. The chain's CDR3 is CASNNSGKKGYEQYF. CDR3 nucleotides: TGTGCCAGCAACAATAGCGGGAAAAAAGGCTACGAGCAGTACTTC.